A selection of T cell receptor beta chains follows, all from one sample in a study of cytomegalovirus exposure and HLA in healthy donors. The data were produced by immunoSEQ multiplex PCR, yet TCRdb's version contains in-frame clones alone and is incomplete. The sample holds roughly 82,000 clones, approximately 93% seen once. The sample comprised PBMCs. The receptors stem from a man aged 18 to 30 in good health and CMV-seronegative. Each CDR3 is given with its conserved first and last residue. Each record gives: D gene, J gene, clone size, V gene, CDR3 protein, CDR3 DNA. A D gene is named only where the DNA matches it firmly. Clone size is shown for a subset of rows, as once, few, many or a class of expanded clone.

d_call: NA; j_call: TRBJ2-1; clone_size: NA; v_call: TRBV9; cdr3_aa: CASSPREKGYNEQFF; cdr3_nt: TGTGCCAGCAGCCCACGGGAGAAGGGCTACAATGAGCAGTTCTTC
d_call: TRBD2; j_call: TRBJ2-3; clone_size: NA; v_call: TRBV6-5; cdr3_aa: CASNGDSGWTQYF; cdr3_nt: TGTGCCAGCAACGGAGATAGCGGGTGGACGCAGTATTTT
d_call: NA; j_call: TRBJ1-1; clone_size: NA; v_call: TRBV10-1; cdr3_aa: CASSITPGAAFF; cdr3_nt: TGCGCCAGCAGTATTACCCCAGGGGCGGCTTTCTTT
d_call: NA; j_call: TRBJ1-1; clone_size: NA; v_call: TRBV5-1; cdr3_aa: CASSLGQAGTEAFF; cdr3_nt: TGCGCCAGCAGCTTGGGACAGGCGGGCACTGAAGCTTTCTTT
d_call: TRBD1; j_call: TRBJ2-2; clone_size: NA; v_call: TRBV6-5; cdr3_aa: CASSPGTANTGELFF; cdr3_nt: TGTGCCAGCAGTCCTGGGACAGCGAACACCGGGGAGCTGTTTTTT
d_call: TRBD2; j_call: TRBJ2-5; clone_size: NA; v_call: TRBV5-1; cdr3_aa: CASSKTSGRFETQYF; cdr3_nt: TGCGCCAGCAGCAAGACTAGCGGGAGGTTTGAGACCCAGTACTTC
d_call: NA; j_call: TRBJ2-3; clone_size: NA; v_call: TRBV9; cdr3_aa: CASSVAGTSTDTQYF; cdr3_nt: TGTGCCAGCAGCGTAGCAGGGACTAGCACAGATACGCAGTATTTT
d_call: TRBD2; j_call: TRBJ2-3; clone_size: once; v_call: TRBV11-2; cdr3_aa: CASSYTSGKGDTQYF; cdr3_nt: TGTGCCAGCAGCTATACTAGCGGGAAAGGAGATACGCAGTATTTT
d_call: TRBD1; j_call: TRBJ1-1; clone_size: NA; v_call: TRBV30; cdr3_aa: CAWATGVTEAFF; cdr3_nt: TGTGCCTGGGCGACAGGGGTCACTGAAGCTTTCTTT
d_call: TRBD1; j_call: TRBJ1-5; clone_size: NA; v_call: TRBV5-1; cdr3_aa: CASSSTGGNQPQHF; cdr3_nt: TGCGCCAGCAGCTCAACAGGGGGCAATCAGCCCCAGCATTTT
d_call: NA; j_call: TRBJ1-1; clone_size: NA; v_call: TRBV20-1; cdr3_aa: CSVPVNTEAFF; cdr3_nt: TGCAGTGTCCCAGTGAACACTGAAGCTTTCTTT
d_call: TRBD1; j_call: TRBJ1-2; clone_size: NA; v_call: TRBV5-1; cdr3_aa: CASSHRDSPNYGYTF; cdr3_nt: TGCGCCAGCAGCCACCGGGACAGCCCTAACTATGGCTACACCTTC
d_call: NA; j_call: TRBJ2-2; clone_size: once; v_call: TRBV6-6; cdr3_aa: CASSYSKGGSGELFF; cdr3_nt: TGTGCCAGCAGTTACTCGAAAGGGGGTAGCGGGGAGCTGTTTTTT
d_call: NA; j_call: TRBJ1-1; clone_size: NA; v_call: TRBV6-5; cdr3_aa: CASSYSHGGTTEAFF; cdr3_nt: TGTGCCAGCAGTTACTCCCACGGGGGGACCACTGAAGCTTTCTTT
d_call: TRBD1; j_call: TRBJ1-3; clone_size: once; v_call: TRBV6-6; cdr3_aa: CASSYSGQGNTIYF; cdr3_nt: TGTGCCAGCAGTTACTCGGGACAGGGAAACACCATATATTTT
d_call: TRBD2; j_call: TRBJ2-3; clone_size: NA; v_call: TRBV25-1; cdr3_aa: CASSDEGGLEWADTQYF; cdr3_nt: TGTGCCAGCAGTGACGAGGGGGGACTAGAGTGGGCAGATACGCAGTATTTT
d_call: NA; j_call: TRBJ1-1; clone_size: NA; v_call: TRBV5-1; cdr3_aa: CASSLTGTEAFF; cdr3_nt: TGCGCCAGCAGCTTAACAGGGACTGAAGCTTTCTTT
d_call: TRBD1; j_call: TRBJ2-7; clone_size: NA; v_call: TRBV6-1; cdr3_aa: CASSEDGSGGSYEQYF; cdr3_nt: TGTGCCAGCAGTGAAGATGGGTCAGGGGGTTCCTACGAGCAGTACTTC
d_call: NA; j_call: TRBJ1-2; clone_size: NA; v_call: TRBV5-4; cdr3_aa: CASSLLPGEGYTF; cdr3_nt: TGTGCCAGCAGCTTGCTGCCGGGTGAGGGCTACACCTTC
d_call: NA; j_call: TRBJ2-3; clone_size: NA; v_call: TRBV6-5; cdr3_aa: CASSFVRDTDTQYF; cdr3_nt: TGTGCCAGCAGTTTCGTCAGGGACACAGATACGCAGTATTTT
d_call: NA; j_call: TRBJ1-2; clone_size: once; v_call: TRBV28; cdr3_aa: CASSYTVNYGYTF; cdr3_nt: TGTGCCAGCAGTTATACAGTAAACTATGGCTACACCTTC
d_call: NA; j_call: TRBJ1-5; clone_size: NA; v_call: TRBV11-2; cdr3_aa: CASSLQGGYNQPQHF; cdr3_nt: TGTGCCAGCAGCTTACAAGGCGGGTACAATCAGCCCCAGCATTTT
d_call: TRBD1; j_call: TRBJ2-7; clone_size: NA; v_call: TRBV5-1; cdr3_aa: CASSLQGLLYEQYF; cdr3_nt: TGCGCCAGCAGCTTACAGGGGTTACTCTACGAGCAGTACTTC
d_call: TRBD1; j_call: TRBJ1-2; clone_size: NA; v_call: TRBV7-2; cdr3_aa: CASSPGQGTNYGYTF; cdr3_nt: TGTGCCAGCAGCCCCGGACAGGGAACTAACTATGGCTACACCTTC
d_call: TRBD1; j_call: TRBJ1-2; clone_size: once; v_call: TRBV5-1; cdr3_aa: CASSFRGESYGYTF; cdr3_nt: TGCGCCAGCAGCTTCAGGGGGGAGAGCTATGGCTACACCTTC
d_call: NA; j_call: TRBJ2-1; clone_size: NA; v_call: TRBV2; cdr3_aa: CASTPGEVYNEQFF; cdr3_nt: TGTGCCAGCACTCCAGGGGAAGTTTACAATGAGCAGTTCTTC
d_call: NA; j_call: TRBJ2-2; clone_size: NA; v_call: TRBV18; cdr3_aa: CASSPPMLQSGELFF; cdr3_nt: TGTGCCAGCTCACCACCCATGCTGCAGTCCGGGGAGCTGTTTTTT
d_call: TRBD1; j_call: TRBJ1-5; clone_size: NA; v_call: TRBV7-8; cdr3_aa: CASSPSRTGAIYSNQPQHF; cdr3_nt: TGTGCCAGCAGCCCCTCCCGGACAGGGGCTATCTATAGCAATCAGCCCCAGCATTTT
d_call: TRBD2; j_call: TRBJ2-7; clone_size: NA; v_call: TRBV19; cdr3_aa: CASSIKGLALYEQYF; cdr3_nt: TGTGCCAGTAGTATAAAGGGACTAGCACTCTACGAGCAGTACTTC
d_call: TRBD2; j_call: TRBJ2-1; clone_size: once; v_call: TRBV27; cdr3_aa: CASRSLGGWNNEQFF; cdr3_nt: TGTGCCAGCAGGTCGCTGGGGGGGTGGAACAATGAGCAGTTCTTC
d_call: NA; j_call: TRBJ1-5; clone_size: NA; v_call: TRBV7-9; cdr3_aa: CASSPAGGYGNQPQHF; cdr3_nt: TGTGCCAGCAGCCCAGCGGGGGGGTATGGCAATCAGCCCCAGCATTTT
d_call: NA; j_call: TRBJ1-4; clone_size: NA; v_call: TRBV19; cdr3_aa: CASSPTGYFEKLFF; cdr3_nt: TGTGCCAGTAGTCCCACAGGCTATTTTGAAAAACTGTTTTTT
d_call: TRBD1; j_call: TRBJ2-4; clone_size: NA; v_call: TRBV5-1; cdr3_aa: CASSFGQGLGKNIQYF; cdr3_nt: TGCGCCAGCAGCTTCGGACAGGGGTTGGGCAAAAACATTCAGTACTTC
d_call: NA; j_call: TRBJ1-4; clone_size: once; v_call: TRBV4-2; cdr3_aa: CASSPRGGSTNEKLFF; cdr3_nt: TGTGCCAGCAGCCCCCGTGGGGGGAGCACTAATGAAAAACTGTTTTTT
d_call: NA; j_call: TRBJ1-1; clone_size: NA; v_call: TRBV29-1; cdr3_aa: CSVSAGSGTEAFF; cdr3_nt: TGCAGCGTTTCGGCAGGGTCGGGCACTGAAGCTTTCTTT
d_call: TRBD2; j_call: TRBJ2-5; clone_size: NA; v_call: TRBV30; cdr3_aa: CAWIKGGNQETQYF; cdr3_nt: TGTGCCTGGATTAAGGGAGGGAATCAAGAGACCCAGTACTTC
d_call: NA; j_call: TRBJ1-1; clone_size: NA; v_call: TRBV13; cdr3_aa: CASRIRGGANTEAFF; cdr3_nt: TGTGCCAGCAGAATACGGGGAGGGGCGAACACTGAAGCTTTCTTT
d_call: TRBD1; j_call: TRBJ1-5; clone_size: NA; v_call: TRBV12-5; cdr3_aa: CASATLGQGVVQPQHF; cdr3_nt: TGTGCTAGTGCTACTCTGGGACAGGGGGTAGTCCAGCCCCAGCATTTT
d_call: NA; j_call: TRBJ2-2; clone_size: NA; v_call: TRBV29-1; cdr3_aa: CSVTPGFAGELFF; cdr3_nt: TGCAGCGTTACCCCGGGGTTCGCCGGGGAGCTGTTTTTT
d_call: TRBD2; j_call: TRBJ2-5; clone_size: NA; v_call: TRBV28; cdr3_aa: CASSPGLAGVETQYF; cdr3_nt: TGTGCCAGCAGTCCGGGACTAGCGGGAGTAGAGACCCAGTACTTC
d_call: TRBD1; j_call: TRBJ1-1; clone_size: NA; v_call: TRBV10-3; cdr3_aa: CAIGTGGTEAFF; cdr3_nt: TGTGCCATCGGGACAGGGGGCACTGAAGCTTTCTTT
d_call: NA; j_call: TRBJ2-1; clone_size: once; v_call: TRBV6-5; cdr3_aa: CASSYSREANEQFF; cdr3_nt: TGTGCCAGCAGTTACTCTCGGGAAGCCAATGAGCAGTTCTTC
d_call: NA; j_call: TRBJ2-7; clone_size: NA; v_call: TRBV6-1; cdr3_aa: CASSRVYEQYF; cdr3_nt: TGTGCCAGCAGCCGGGTTTACGAGCAGTACTTC
d_call: TRBD2; j_call: TRBJ2-5; clone_size: NA; v_call: TRBV14; cdr3_aa: CASSLSAGMGAQYF; cdr3_nt: TGTGCCAGCAGCCTATCAGCGGGAATGGGGGCCCAGTACTTC
d_call: TRBD2; j_call: TRBJ2-3; clone_size: NA; v_call: TRBV30; cdr3_aa: CAWTHGLAGGADTQYF; cdr3_nt: TGTGCCTGGACCCACGGACTAGCGGGGGGGGCAGATACGCAGTATTTT
d_call: NA; j_call: TRBJ1-6; clone_size: NA; v_call: TRBV7-9; cdr3_aa: CASSRQGGSPLHF; cdr3_nt: TGTGCCAGCAGTCGTCAAGGGGGTTCACCCCTCCACTTT
d_call: NA; j_call: TRBJ2-1; clone_size: NA; v_call: TRBV5-1; cdr3_aa: CASSLSGPEQFF; cdr3_nt: TGCGCCAGCAGCTTGTCAGGGCCTGAGCAGTTCTTC
d_call: NA; j_call: TRBJ1-6; clone_size: NA; v_call: TRBV6-5; cdr3_aa: CASSNGQLTPPLHF; cdr3_nt: TGTGCCAGCAGCAACGGACAGCTAACCCCGCCCCTCCACTTT
d_call: NA; j_call: TRBJ1-1; clone_size: NA; v_call: TRBV11-2; cdr3_aa: CASSAPRGNTEAFF; cdr3_nt: TGTGCCAGCAGCGCGCCCAGGGGGAACACTGAAGCTTTCTTT